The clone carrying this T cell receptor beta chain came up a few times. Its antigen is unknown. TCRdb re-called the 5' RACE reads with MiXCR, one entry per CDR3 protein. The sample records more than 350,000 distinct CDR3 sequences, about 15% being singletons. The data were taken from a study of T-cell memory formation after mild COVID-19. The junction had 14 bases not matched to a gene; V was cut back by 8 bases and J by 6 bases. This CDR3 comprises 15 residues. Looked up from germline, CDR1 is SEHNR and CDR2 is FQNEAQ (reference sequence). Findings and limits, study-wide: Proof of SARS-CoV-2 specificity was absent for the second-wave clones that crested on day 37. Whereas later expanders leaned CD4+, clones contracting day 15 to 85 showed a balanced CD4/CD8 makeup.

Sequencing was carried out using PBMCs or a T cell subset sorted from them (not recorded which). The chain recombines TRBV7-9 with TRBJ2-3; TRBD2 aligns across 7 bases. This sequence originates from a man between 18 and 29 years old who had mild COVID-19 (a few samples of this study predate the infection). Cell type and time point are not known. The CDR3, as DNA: TGTGCCAGCCGGTGGAGCGGGGCAGCAGGGGATACGCAGTATTTT. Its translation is CASRWSGAAGDTQYF.